This record covers a single T cell receptor beta chain. The data were obtained in a study of blood T cell repertoires in COVID-19. Germline V lookup: CDR1 GTSNPN, CDR2 SVGIG (reference sequence). V lost 3 bases to trimming and J lost 5 bases; unmatched junction nucleotides: 14. CDR3 length: 18 residues. Produced via immunoSEQ multiplex PCR; TCRdb's table is partial and in-frame only. The sample carries about 170,000 clones, 83% recorded once. This chain links TRBV30 with TRBJ2-1; TRBD2 aligns across 12 bases. The sequence was obtained from a woman in her 50s who had recovered from COVID-19. The sequencing input was PBMCs or T cells enriched from blood (not recorded which). CDR3 bases: TGTGCCTGGAGCCTGGGGACTAGCGGGCGAGGGCCCAACAATGAGCAGTTCTTC. Protein: CAWSLGTSGRGPNNEQFF. Full variable domain (remainder filled in from reference TRBV30 and TRBJ2-1): SQTIHQWPATLVQPVGSPLSLECTVEGTSNPNLYWYRQAAGRGLQLLFYSVGIGQISSEVPQNLSASRPQDRQFILSSKKLLLSDSGFYLCAWSLGTSGRGPNNEQFFGPGTRLTVL.